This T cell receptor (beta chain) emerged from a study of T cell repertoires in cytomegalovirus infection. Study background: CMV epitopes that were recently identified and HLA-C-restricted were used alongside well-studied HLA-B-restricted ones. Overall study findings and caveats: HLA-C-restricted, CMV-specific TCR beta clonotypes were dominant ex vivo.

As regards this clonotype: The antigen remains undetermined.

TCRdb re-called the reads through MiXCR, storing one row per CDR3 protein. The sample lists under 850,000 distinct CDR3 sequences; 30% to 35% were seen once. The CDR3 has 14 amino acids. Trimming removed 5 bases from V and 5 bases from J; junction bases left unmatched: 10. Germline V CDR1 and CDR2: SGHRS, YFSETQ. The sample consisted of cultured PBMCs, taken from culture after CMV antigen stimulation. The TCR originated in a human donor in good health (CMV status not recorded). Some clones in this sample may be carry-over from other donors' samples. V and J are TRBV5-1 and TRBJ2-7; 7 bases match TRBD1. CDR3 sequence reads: CASRTTGVSDEQYF. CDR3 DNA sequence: TGCGCCAGCAGAACAACAGGGGTTAGCGACGAGCAGTACTTC. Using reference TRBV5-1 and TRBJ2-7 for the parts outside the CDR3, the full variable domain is KAGVTQTPRYLIKTRGQQVTLSCSPISGHRSVSWYQQTPGQGLQFLFEYFSETQRNKGNFPGRFSGRQFSNSRSEMNVSTLELGDSALYLCASRTTGVSDEQYFGPGTRLTVT.